This TCR beta chain was sequenced in a study of blood T cells in healthy people across ages. The use of a sample-barcoded 5' primer and a J-beta primer mix characterized a second PCR of about 7 to 12 cycles. Sequencing of every sample gave 2.5 million or more CDR3-containing paired-end reads. TCRdb redid the calling of the 5' RACE reads with MiXCR, one entry per CDR3 protein. This table has around 970,000 distinct CDR3 sequences, 51% appearing once. Germline assignment: CDR1 MDHEN and CDR2 SYDVKM. Trimming stripped 3 bases from V and 11 bases from J, with 19 bases between. This CDR3 region has 15 residues. The donors, aged about 6 to 90, were healthy Caucasians from Russia.

V is TRBV28 and J is TRBJ1-4; D is unresolved. The sequence was collected from a woman aged 60-70 years in good health. The sequenced material came from blood. CDR3 amino acids: CASSFSGQTREKLFF. The CDR3 region has the DNA TGTGCCAGCAGTTTCTCTGGTCAGACGAGAGAGAAACTGTTTTTT.